This T cell receptor beta chain was identified during a study of T cells in Graves' hyperthyroidism and ophthalmopathy. Across the whole study: Peripheral blood was acquired at first diagnosis, ahead of any therapy whatsoever.

This clonotype came up a few times. No antigen is known for it. The study, taken as a whole, reports: Among thyroid clonotypes expanded above 0.001, most also appeared in blood.

Amplified regions were TCR beta CDR3 sequences from RNA transcripts. A set of HTBI primers served as the primers for a first-round RT-PCR of the TCR CDR3. TCRdb re-derived calls from the multiplex PCR reads in MiXCR, one entry per CDR3 protein. Here the sample spans more than 500,000 distinct CDR3 sequences, more than 15% being singletons. The germline V gene has CDR1 MDHEN and CDR2 SYDVKM. The CDR3 length is 14 residues. The V end was cut by 6 bases, the J end by 7 bases, with 16 bases between. The study excluded patients with uncontrolled infection, other autoimmune disease, pregnancy or lactation. The authors obtained PBMCs from around 10 ml of fresh peripheral blood.

The source material was blood. The chain combines TRBV28 with TRBJ2-1, with a possible D match to TRBD2 (5 bases). The receptor was isolated from a woman aged 25 to 39 with Graves' ophthalmopathy. CDR3 amino acids: CASSHDRERNEQFF. The CDR3 nucleotides read TGTGCCAGCAGCCACGACCGGGAAAGGAATGAGCAGTTCTTC. Drawing the rest from reference TRBV28 and TRBJ2-1, the complete variable domain is DVKVTQSSRYLVKRTGEKVFLECVQDMDHENMFWYRQDPGLGLRLIYFSYDVKMKEKGDIPEGYSVSREKKERFSLILESASTNQTSMYLCASSHDRERNEQFFGPGTRLTVL.